This T cell receptor beta chain was recorded in a study of T-cell reconstitution after alpha-beta-depleted transplantation in children. This clonotype was counted between two and nine times. Germline V gene data show CDR1 as MGHRA and CDR2 as YSYEKL. The CDR3 is 15 residues long. Deletions cut 0 bases from V and 2 bases from J, with 11 bases between. Unique molecular identifiers were used in preparing the TCRbeta library. MiXCR, run by TCRdb on the PCR reads, gives a single entry per CDR3 protein. Altogether 200,000 or so distinct CDR3 sequences are present, roughly 6% being singletons, with the ten largest covering roughly 4.8%.

The rearrangement joins TRBV4-1 to TRBJ2-7; D is perhaps TRBD1 (5 bases). The receptor comes from a girl under three years old with combined immunodeficiency, due to receive a stem cell transplant. Sequenced here: PBMCs, sampled before TCRalphabeta/CD19-depleted stem cell transplant. CDR3 residues: CASSQDDTGTYEQYF. The CDR3 nucleotides read TGCGCCAGCAGCCAAGACGATACAGGTACCTACGAGCAGTACTTC.